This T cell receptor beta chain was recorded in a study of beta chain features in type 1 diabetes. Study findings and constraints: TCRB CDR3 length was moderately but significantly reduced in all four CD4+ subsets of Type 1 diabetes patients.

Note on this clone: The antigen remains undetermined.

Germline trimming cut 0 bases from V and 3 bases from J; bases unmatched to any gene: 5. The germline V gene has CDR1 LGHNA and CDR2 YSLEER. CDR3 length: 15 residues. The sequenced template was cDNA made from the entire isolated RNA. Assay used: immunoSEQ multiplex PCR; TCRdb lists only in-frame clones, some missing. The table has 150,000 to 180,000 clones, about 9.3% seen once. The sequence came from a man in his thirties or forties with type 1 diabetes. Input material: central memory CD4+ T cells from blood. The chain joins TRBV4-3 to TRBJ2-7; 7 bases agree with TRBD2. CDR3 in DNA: TGCGCCAGCAGCCAAGATCCCAGCGGGGACTACGAGCAGTACTTC. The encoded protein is CASSQDPSGDYEQYF.